Each of the 30 T cell receptor beta chains below was sequenced from the same sample in a study of blood T cell repertoires in COVID-19 (dated by TCRdb to 2020 to 2021). The library was produced with the immunoSEQ multiplex PCR assay. Entries here come from immuneACCESS through TCRdb and include only in-frame sequences with V and J called. Some clones fail to appear in such tables; in the studies checked, an unresolved V gene covers under half of the shortfall, and the cause of the remainder is unknown. The sample data list approximately 90,000 clones, and over 65% of these were observed just once. The ten largest clones take up over 40% of the sample. Specimen: peripheral blood. The origin of the receptors is a human donor in a cohort sampled during active COVID-19.

The CDR3 nucleotides read TGTGCCACCAGCAGCACTAGCGCGAACACCGGGGAGCTGTTTTTT. This codes for CATSSTSANTGELFF. V usage is TRBV15 and J usage is TRBJ2-2, with TRBD2 matching over 7 bases. Trimming removed 3 bases from V and 0 bases from J; junction bases left unmatched: 1. CDR3 length equals 15 residues. Germline values: CDR1 LNHNV, CDR2 YYDKDF (reference sequence).

This chain uses TRBV9 with TRBJ2-5; 7 nucleotides match TRBD2. This CDR3 comprises 14 residues. The germline gives CDR1 SGDLS, CDR2 YYNGEE. Trimming cost V 3 bases and J 3 bases; bases outside gene matches: 5. In DNA form, the CDR3 reads TGTGCCAGCAGCGCGAGCGGGACTGAAGAGACCCAGTACTTC. Encoded protein: CASSASGTEETQYF.

The chain links TRBV16 to TRBJ2-2; D gene ambiguous. CDR1 and CDR2 from the germline V gene are KGHSY and FQNENV. Between the trimmed V and J ends, which lost 4 bases and 5 bases, there was a span of 11 bases. The CDR3 length is 14 residues. The CDR3 DNA is TGTGCCAGCAGCCTAGATACTCGAACCGGGGAGCTGTTTTTT. Protein sequence: CASSLDTRTGELFF.

The chain recombines TRBV27 with TRBJ2-1, with 8 bases lining up with TRBD2. The CDR3 length is 13 residues. V lost 5 bases, J lost 10 bases, and 7 bases stayed unmatched. The germline V gene has CDR1 MNHEY and CDR2 SMNVEV (reference sequence). DNA of the CDR3: TGTGCCAGCAGTCCCCAAGCGGGAGAGGAGCAGTTCTTC. This codes for CASSPQAGEEQFF.

This chain uses TRBV5-6 with TRBJ2-1; the match to TRBD1 covers 7 bases. There are 15 residues in the CDR3. V gave up 6 bases and J gave up 0 bases; unmatched junction bases: 6. Germline V gene sequence: CDR1 SGHDT, CDR2 YYEEEE. CDR3 sequence: CASKLTGSSYNEQFF. CDR3 nucleotide sequence: TGTGCCAGCAAGTTGACAGGGAGCTCCTACAATGAGCAGTTCTTC.

This clone has a handful of counts. The CDR3 bases are TGTGCCAGCTCACCAGACAGGGGGCGGAGCAACAATGAGCAGTTCTTC. Protein sequence: CASSPDRGRSNNEQFF. The chain links TRBV18 to TRBJ2-1, with 10 positions matching TRBD1. CDR3 length: 16 residues. Looked up from germline, CDR1 is KGHSH and CDR2 is LQKENI. J was trimmed by 5 bases and V by 2 bases; bases with no gene match: 6.

The sample holds a few counts of this clone. The chain uses TRBV7-9 and TRBJ2-1, with 10 bases identical to TRBD2. The germline gives CDR1 SEHNR, CDR2 FQNEAQ (reference sequence). V was clipped by 5 bases and J by 9 bases; unmatched bases: 7. The CDR3 loop spans 14 amino acids. The CDR3 region is CASSPSGRGTEQFF. The DNA for the CDR3 is TGTGCCAGCAGCCCTAGCGGGAGAGGGACTGAGCAGTTCTTC.

The V gene is TRBV2, the J gene TRBJ2-5; D remains ambiguous. Germline V gene data show CDR1 as SNHLY and CDR2 as FYNNEI. The CDR3 contains 14 residues. Trimming removed 3 bases at V and 0 bases at J, with 8 bases between. The CDR3 bases are TGTGCCAGCAGTGATTGGCAGTACCAAGAGACCCAGTACTTC. It encodes CASSDWQYQETQYF. The full variable domain, completed using reference TRBV2 and TRBJ2-5, is EPEVTQTPSHQVTQMGQEVILRCVPISNHLYFYWYRQILGQKVEFLVSFYNNEISEKSEIFDDQFSVERPDGSNFTLKIRSTKLEDSAMYFCASSDWQYQETQYFGPGTRLLVL.

The V call is TRBV6-5, the J call TRBJ2-2; a possible D gene is TRBD2 (6 bases). V lost 6 bases and J 7 bases, leaving 9 bases between the germline ends. CDR1 and CDR2 (germline): MNHEY, SVGAGI. The CDR3 runs 12 residues. The CDR3 spells CASSFGSGELFF. The CDR3 DNA reads TGTGCCAGCAGCTTCGGGAGCGGGGAGCTGTTTTTT.

The chain carries TRBV7-2 and TRBJ2-3, with D hard to call. Germline V gene sequence: CDR1 SGHTA, CDR2 FQGNSA. This CDR3 has 13 amino acids. Trimming took 5 bases from V and 1 from J, leaving 7 bases between them. The CDR3 DNA reads as TGTGCCAGCAGCAACAGTGGCACAGATACGCAGTATTTT. This codes for CASSNSGTDTQYF.

The chain couples TRBV27 to TRBJ1-3; 8 positions match TRBD1. Germline V CDR1 and CDR2: MNHEY, SMNVEV (reference sequence). V lost 5 bases and J lost 0; bases outside the gene matches: 12. There are 18 residues in the CDR3. The CDR3 DNA sequence: TGTGCCAGCAGTGACGGACAGGGTTCAGTTTACTCTGGAAACACCATATATTTT. Amino acid sequence: CASSDGQGSVYSGNTIYF.

CDR3 amino acids: CASRMADGLSNQPQHF. CDR3 DNA: TGTGCCAGTAGAATGGCGGACGGACTTAGCAATCAGCCCCAGCATTTT. The chain is built from TRBV19 and TRBJ1-5; D not certain. The CDR3 has 16 amino acids. V lost 6 bases, J lost 0 bases, and 15 bases lay in between. Germline V gene data show CDR1 as LNHDA and CDR2 as SQIVND (reference sequence).

This chain uses TRBV19 with TRBJ1-5; D perhaps matches TRBD1 (5 bases). The germline V gene has CDR1 LNHDA and CDR2 SQIVND (reference sequence). CDR3 length: 17 amino acids. With 5 bases removed from V and 4 bases from J, the gap between germline ends came to 21 bases. DNA for the CDR3: TGTGCCAGTAGTTCCCGTTCGGGGACGGGGGGTAATCAGCCCCAGCATTTT. Its translation is CASSSRSGTGGNQPQHF.

This clone was seen once. V usage is TRBV6-6 and J usage is TRBJ2-1; no clear D. The CDR3 is made up of 11 amino acids. Trimming took 2 bases from V and 15 from J, leaving 11 bases between them. CDR1 MNHNY and CDR2 SVGAGI come from the germline V gene (reference sequence). DNA of the CDR3: TGTGCCAGCAGTTACGAGCGCACCGGGTTCTTC. Translation: CASSYERTGFF.

J is TRBJ2-5 and V is TRBV4-3; 12 bases match TRBD2. V trimming: 1 base; J trimming: 5 bases; junction bases outside the gene matches: 5. Germline lookup yields CDR1 LGHNA and CDR2 YSLEER. The CDR3 runs 16 residues. The CDR3 DNA is TGCGCCAGCAGCCAAGGAACCGGGACTAGCGGGGAGACCCAGTACTTC. Protein product: CASSQGTGTSGETQYF.

The chain uses TRBV25-1 and TRBJ2-7, with 8 bases identical to TRBD2. Germline V gene data show CDR1 as MGHDK and CDR2 as SYGVNS. V trimming: 8 bases; J trimming: 5 bases; junction bases outside the gene matches: 14. The CDR3 contains 15 residues. This CDR3 is CASGSGGRIPHEQYF. For the CDR3, the DNA is TGTGCCAGCGGCTCGGGGGGGCGGATTCCCCACGAGCAGTACTTC.

This CDR3 is CASSQDRGSIADTQYF. CDR3 nucleotide sequence: TGTGCCAGCAGCCAAGATCGGGGTAGCATTGCAGATACGCAGTATTTT. The chain couples TRBV4-2 to TRBJ2-3; the D gene is possibly TRBD2 (5 bases). V was cut by 0 bases and J by 4 bases, with 14 bases left in between. The germline V gene has CDR1 LGHNA and CDR2 YNFKEQ. The length of the CDR3 is 16 residues.

V gene TRBV5-5 combines with J gene TRBJ1-1; D gene ambiguous. Germline V gives CDR1 SGHKS, CDR2 YYEKEE (reference sequence). Trimming removed 4 bases from V and 2 bases from J, with 6 bases in between. This CDR3 spans 12 amino acids. Written as DNA, the CDR3 is TGTGCCAGCAGCCTAATTAACACTGAAGCTTTCTTT. This sequence encodes CASSLINTEAFF. Full variable domain (missing parts from reference TRBV5-5 and TRBJ1-1): DAGVTQSPTHLIKTRGQQVTLRCSPISGHKSVSWYQQVLGQGPQFIFQYYEKEERGRGNFPDRFSARQFPNYSSELNVNALLLGDSALYLCASSLINTEAFFGQGTRLTVV.

The CDR3 loop is CASAGTGLVEQFF. The CDR3 DNA reads TGTGCCAGCGCCGGGACAGGACTCGTTGAGCAGTTCTTC. The chain joins TRBV6-5 to TRBJ2-1; the match to TRBD1 covers 8 bases. This CDR3 contains 13 residues. Germline-derived CDR1 and CDR2 are MNHEY and SVGAGI. The V and J ends lost 8 bases and 9 bases, in that order; junction bases with no gene match: 9.

The chain employs TRBV7-9 and TRBJ2-5; D not resolved. Deletions cut 2 bases from V and 5 bases from J, with 6 bases between. Germline loops: CDR1 SEHNR, CDR2 FQNEAQ (reference sequence). The CDR3 is 12 amino acids. The CDR3 protein is CASSLFLETQYF. In DNA, the CDR3 is TGTGCCAGCAGCTTATTCCTCGAGACCCAGTACTTC.

This clone is a singleton in its sample. CDR3 in amino acids: CASSQAGGTGNEKLFF. The CDR3, as DNA: TGCGCCAGCAGCCAAGCAGGCGGGACAGGGAATGAAAAACTGTTTTTT. The V and J genes are TRBV4-3 and TRBJ1-4, with 9 bases aligning to TRBD1. This CDR3 is built from 16 residues. Germline V gene data show CDR1 as LGHNA and CDR2 as YSLEER. V lost 1 base, J lost 5 bases, and 5 bases stayed unmatched.

V gene TRBV7-2 combines with J gene TRBJ2-5; maybe TRBD2 (6 bases). The length of the CDR3 is 13 residues. The germline CDR1 and CDR2 sequences are SGHTA and FQGNSA. The germline V and J ends were trimmed by 3 bases and 4 bases, with 9 bases remaining between them. The DNA for the CDR3 is TGTGCCAGCAGCTTTGCGGGGTTAGAGACCCAGTACTTC. It encodes CASSFAGLETQYF.

The genes are TRBV5-6 and TRBJ2-5; possible D gene TRBD1, 6 bases. Trimming removed 0 bases from V and 5 bases from J, with 8 bases in between. CDR3 length: 13 amino acids. Germline values: CDR1 SGHDT, CDR2 YYEEEE. The CDR3 DNA reads as TGTGCCAGCAGCTTGGGGGGGCTCGAGACCCAGTACTTC. Encoded protein: CASSLGGLETQYF.

CDR3 in DNA: TGCAGCGCAGATAAGATGGGACTAGCGGGACTCAATGAGCAGTTCTTC. Protein product: CSADKMGLAGLNEQFF. This chain uses TRBV29-1 with TRBJ2-1; TRBD2 aligns across 13 bases. The CDR3 sequence is 16 residues long. Germline lookup yields CDR1 SQVTM and CDR2 ANQGSEA. V shed 7 bases and J 6 bases; nucleotides not matched to a gene: 12.

This chain uses TRBV19 with TRBJ1-6, with 9 bases that match TRBD1. CDR3 size: 14 residues. CDR1 LNHDA and CDR2 SQIVND come from the germline V gene (reference sequence). After removal of 6 bases from V and 11 bases from J, the junction contained 8 bases not matched to a gene. CDR3 sequence (DNA): TGTGCCAGTAGATCCGGGACAGGGTTGGCACCCCTCCACTTT. Amino acid sequence: CASRSGTGLAPLHF.

This chain joins TRBV19 and TRBJ2-2, with a possible D match to TRBD1 (6 bases). Per the germline V gene, CDR1 is LNHDA and CDR2 is SQIVND (reference sequence). This CDR3 is 14 amino acids long. V was shortened by 5 bases and J by 5 bases, with 12 bases between the two germline ends. The CDR3 sequence: CASSPDRRTGELFF. The CDR3 DNA follows: TGTGCCAGTAGTCCTGACAGGAGAACCGGGGAGCTGTTTTTT. Looking up the rest from reference TRBV19 and TRBJ2-2 gives the full variable domain: DGGITQSPKYLFRKEGQNVTLSCEQNLNHDAMYWYRQDPGQGLRLIYYSQIVNDFQKGDIAEGYSVSREKKESFPLTVTSAQKNPTAFYLCASSPDRRTGELFFGEGSRLTVL.

The chain has TRBV28 and TRBJ1-2, with a possible D match to TRBD1 (5 bases). Per the germline V gene, CDR1 is MDHEN and CDR2 is SYDVKM. Deletions cut 5 bases from V and 3 bases from J, with 10 bases between. The CDR3 loop spans 13 amino acids. CDR3: CASSQDSYYGYTF. CDR3 sequence (DNA): TGTGCCAGCAGTCAAGACAGCTACTATGGCTACACCTTC.

This clone was recorded once. The rearrangement uses TRBV11-3 and TRBJ1-1; 10 nucleotides match TRBD1. The junction had 17 bases not matched to a gene; V was cut back by 1 base and J by 3 bases. Germline V gene sequence: CDR1 SGHNT, CDR2 YENEEA. The CDR3 loop spans 20 amino acids. DNA of the CDR3: TGTGCCAGCAGCTTAGCCCGGGACAGGGGAGATCGGTCTTGGGACACTGAAGCTTTCTTT. Its protein is CASSLARDRGDRSWDTEAFF.

The chain links TRBV5-1 to TRBJ1-2; TRBD1 is a possible D gene (6 bases). Germline CDR1 reads SGHRS; CDR2 reads YFSETQ. Trimming removed 0 bases at V and 0 bases at J, with 15 bases between. This CDR3 is 17 amino acids long. The CDR3 bases are TGCGCCAGCAGCTTGGTTCCCAGGGGACAAGCTAACTATGGCTACACCTTC. As protein: CASSLVPRGQANYGYTF.

The chain employs TRBV30 and TRBJ1-1; tentatively, D is TRBD1 (6 bases). This CDR3 has 13 residues. V lost 2 bases, J lost 5 bases, and 12 bases lay in between. Germline V CDR1 and CDR2: GTSNPN, SVGIG (reference sequence). The CDR3 DNA reads as TGTGCCTGGAGTCTGGGGACACAGACTGAAGCTTTCTTT. Protein: CAWSLGTQTEAFF.